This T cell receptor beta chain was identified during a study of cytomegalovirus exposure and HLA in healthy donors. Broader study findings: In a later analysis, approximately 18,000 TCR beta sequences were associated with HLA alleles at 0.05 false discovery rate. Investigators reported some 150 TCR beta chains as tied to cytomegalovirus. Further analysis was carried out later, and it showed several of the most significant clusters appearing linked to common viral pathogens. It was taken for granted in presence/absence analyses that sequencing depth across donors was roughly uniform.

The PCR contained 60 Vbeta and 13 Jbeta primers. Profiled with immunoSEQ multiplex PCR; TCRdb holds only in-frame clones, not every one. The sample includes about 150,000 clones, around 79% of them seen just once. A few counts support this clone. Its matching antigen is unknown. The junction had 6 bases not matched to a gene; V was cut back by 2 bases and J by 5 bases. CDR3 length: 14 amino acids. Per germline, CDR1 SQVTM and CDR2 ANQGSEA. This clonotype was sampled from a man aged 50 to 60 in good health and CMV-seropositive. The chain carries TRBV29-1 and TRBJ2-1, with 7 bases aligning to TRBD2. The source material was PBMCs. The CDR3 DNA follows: TGCAGCGTTGAACTCAGCGGGGAAAACAATGAGCAGTTCTTC. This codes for CSVELSGENNEQFF.